The TCR beta chain under discussion was sequenced for a study of radiotherapy plus CTLA-4 blockade in lung cancer. Germline V gene sequence: CDR1 LNHDA, CDR2 SQIVND (reference sequence). V gave up 3 bases and J gave up 4 bases, with 14 bases separating them. The CDR3 extends over 15 amino acids. Here immunoSEQ multiplex PCR was the method, and the copy in TCRdb shows in-frame clones only, minus some. The table records over 100,000 clones, just under 90% of them present only once. This clone occurred once. This rearrangement joins TRBV19 to TRBJ2-3; D may be TRBD1 (6 bases). The input for sequencing was peripheral blood, taken from a patient treated with radiotherapy plus ipilimumab. This TCR came from a human donor with non-small cell lung cancer that progressed on radiotherapy plus ipilimumab. CDR3 protein: CASSILGAEPDTQYF. The CDR3 DNA follows: TGTGCCAGTAGTATTTTGGGGGCGGAACCAGATACGCAGTATTTT.